This T cell receptor (beta chain) was sequenced during a study of radiation and T cells in renal cell carcinoma. Study at large: Nephrectomy followed 15 Gy stereotactic body radiation by 4 weeks. Study outcomes and limitations: Without pretreatment biopsies, baseline tumor clonotype presence was undetermined. Top tumor clonotypes rose in blood 2 weeks post-radiation, then contracted.

This clone is a singleton in its sample. Its cognate antigen is unknown. TCRdb's copy holds only in-frame clones and misses some; the assay was immunoSEQ multiplex PCR. The sample lists about 130,000 clones, around nine tenths seen once, with almost 6% in the top ten. This CDR3 contains 13 residues. CDR1 is GTSNPN, CDR2 SVGIG, per germline (reference sequence). V gave up 0 bases and J gave up 5 bases, with 5 bases separating them. Time point indicated: blood 2 weeks post-SBRT. As to treatment: 15 Gy SBRT to primary tumor, nephrectomy 4 weeks later. Clear cell pathology was present in this patient's renal cell carcinoma.

The material sequenced was blood, taken from a patient whose treatment included radiotherapy and nephrectomy. The gene calls are TRBV30 and TRBJ1-6, with unresolved D. The receptor comes from a woman aged 70-85 years with renal cell carcinoma. CDR3 coding DNA: TGTGCCTGGAGTGTAGGGAATAATTCACCCCTCCACTTT. It encodes CAWSVGNNSPLHF.